The rows below give T cell receptor beta chains drawn from one sample of a study of T cell responses to AZD1222 COVID-19 vaccine. This table comes from immunoSEQ multiplex PCR, and its TCRdb copy is limited to in-frame clones, with some not included. Of approximately 140,000 clones listed, roughly 91% are singletons. Sequenced here: peripheral blood, sampled on day 0 of AZD1222 vaccination. These receptors all come from an adult in good health. Both conserved end residues are part of each CDR3. Fields, in order: CDR3 protein, CDR3 DNA, V gene, D gene, clone size, J gene. The D gene is left open where the match is weak. Expanded clones get a size class; other rows say once, few or many, or leave the size out.

CASSGSVIPNQPQHF | TGTGCCAGTAGCGGATCAGTCATCCCGAATCAGCCCCAGCATTTT | TRBV19 | NA | NA | TRBJ1-5
CASSYRSYTDTQYF | TGTGCCAGCAGTTACCGCTCTTACACAGATACGCAGTATTTT | TRBV6-2/TRBV6-3 | NA | NA | TRBJ2-3
CASSQSWIYGYTF | TGTGCCAGCAGCCAATCATGGATCTATGGCTACACCTTC | TRBV6-2/TRBV6-3 | NA | NA | TRBJ1-2
CASSQDFGTGSNTEAFF | TGCGCCAGCAGCCAAGATTTTGGGACAGGGTCGAACACTGAAGCTTTCTTT | TRBV4-3 | TRBD1 | NA | TRBJ1-1
CASSDGRGIYSNQPQHF | TGTGCCAGCAGTGACGGCCGGGGGATCTATAGCAATCAGCCCCAGCATTTT | TRBV6-4 | NA | NA | TRBJ1-5
CASSQGGLAGAGELFF | TGCGCCAGCAGCCAAGGTGGACTAGCGGGGGCCGGGGAGCTGTTTTTT | TRBV4-3 | TRBD2 | NA | TRBJ2-2
CASSLAMLGQGFSVGDGYTF | TGTGCCAGCAGCTTAGCCATGCTGGGGCAGGGGTTTTCGGTGGGGGATGGCTACACCTTC | TRBV7-2 | NA | NA | TRBJ1-2
CASKWADRQREKLFF | TGTGCCAGTAAGTGGGCCGATCGACAGCGTGAAAAACTGTTTTTT | TRBV19 | NA | NA | TRBJ1-4
CSVEPSGGNNEQFF | TGCAGCGTTGAGCCTAGCGGGGGAAACAATGAGCAGTTCTTC | TRBV29-1 | TRBD2 | NA | TRBJ2-1
CASSYRGAYEQYF | TGTGCCAGCAGTTACAGGGGCGCCTACGAGCAGTACTTC | TRBV12-3/TRBV12-4 | TRBD1 | NA | TRBJ2-7
CASSLATGADYGYTF | TGTGCCAGCAGCTTGGCCACAGGGGCGGACTATGGCTACACCTTC | TRBV5-5 | TRBD1 | NA | TRBJ1-2
CASSLDRYEQYF | TGTGCCAGCAGCTTGGACAGATACGAGCAGTACTTC | TRBV13 | NA | NA | TRBJ2-7
CASSAQGVLDYGYTF | TGTGCCAGCAGCGCCCAGGGGGTTTTAGACTATGGCTACACCTTC | TRBV9 | TRBD1 | NA | TRBJ1-2
CAWSEGTGLLHYEQYF | TGTGCCTGGAGTGAAGGGACAGGTTTGCTCCATTACGAGCAGTACTTC | TRBV30 | TRBD1 | NA | TRBJ2-7
CSAEGGTDTQYF | TGCAGCGCTGAGGGGGGGACAGATACGCAGTATTTT | TRBV29-1 | NA | NA | TRBJ2-3
CASSRRGLAGQDNEQFF | TGCGCCAGCAGTCGAAGGGGGTTAGCGGGACAAGACAATGAGCAGTTCTTC | TRBV4-3 | TRBD2 | NA | TRBJ2-1
CAIREVGGNQPQHF | TGTGCCATCCGGGAGGTCGGGGGCAATCAGCCCCAGCATTTT | TRBV6-5 | NA | NA | TRBJ1-5
CASSLAQGRGYTF | TGTGCCAGCAGCTTAGCTCAGGGACGAGGCTACACCTTC | TRBV7-9 | NA | NA | TRBJ1-2
CAISGDRPYEQYF | TGTGCCATCAGTGGGGACAGACCCTACGAGCAGTACTTC | TRBV10-3 | TRBD1 | NA | TRBJ2-7
CASTKGRPYTEAFF | TGTGCCAGCACGAAGGGGCGCCCCTACACTGAAGCTTTCTTT | TRBV5-6 | NA | once | TRBJ1-1
CASSLIGGNTEAFF | TGTGCCAGCAGCTTAATAGGGGGGAACACTGAAGCTTTCTTT | TRBV7-9 | NA | NA | TRBJ1-1
CASSLGQEAYGYTF | TGTGCCAGCAGCCTGGGACAGGAGGCCTATGGCTACACCTTC | TRBV5-6 | TRBD1 | NA | TRBJ1-2
CASSLELQWNYGYTF | TGTGCCAGCAGCTTAGAGCTACAGTGGAACTATGGCTACACCTTC | TRBV7-9 | NA | NA | TRBJ1-2
CASSQDRPPNEQFF | TGCGCCAGCAGCCAAGATCGACCCCCGAATGAGCAGTTCTTC | TRBV4-3 | NA | once | TRBJ2-1
CASSQGMEDTQYF | TGCGCCAGCAGCCAAGGTATGGAGGATACGCAGTATTTT | TRBV4-3 | NA | NA | TRBJ2-3
CASSPRETQYF | TGTGCCAGCAGCCCGCGGGAGACCCAGTACTTC | TRBV11-3 | NA | NA | TRBJ2-5
CASSPTGLEAFF | TGTGCCAGCTCACCAACAGGCCTCGAAGCTTTCTTT | TRBV18 | NA | NA | TRBJ1-1
CASSDDRGTEAFF | TGTGCCAGCAGCGATGACAGGGGCACTGAAGCTTTCTTT | TRBV9 | TRBD1 | NA | TRBJ1-1
CASSGTFQYF | TGTGCCAGCAGCGGGACATTCCAGTACTTC | TRBV7-9 | NA | NA | TRBJ2-7
CASSLAGQFSGYTEAFF | TGTGCCAGCAGCCTGGCGGGACAGTTCTCGGGGTACACTGAAGCTTTCTTT | TRBV7-9 | TRBD1 | NA | TRBJ1-1
CASSAVRDYGYTF | TGCGCCAGCAGTGCGGTGAGGGACTATGGCTACACCTTC | TRBV10-2 | NA | once | TRBJ1-2
CASSPDGAKNIQYF | TGTGCCAGCTCACCGGACGGGGCCAAAAACATTCAGTACTTC | TRBV18 | NA | NA | TRBJ2-4
CASSPIDGGPYNEQFF | TGTGCCAGCAGCCCCATTGATGGTGGCCCCTACAATGAGCAGTTCTTC | TRBV7-9 | NA | NA | TRBJ2-1
CASSAQDSYNEQFF | TGTGCCAGCAGTGCACAGGATTCCTACAATGAGCAGTTCTTC | TRBV2 | NA | NA | TRBJ2-1
CASTVGGSYNEQFF | TGTGCCAGCACGGTAGGAGGCTCCTACAATGAGCAGTTCTTC | TRBV6-5 | NA | once | TRBJ2-1
CASSFRGQAPLHF | TGTGCCAGCAGTTTCCGAGGACAGGCACCCCTCCACTTT | TRBV27 | TRBD1 | NA | TRBJ1-6
CATSRTRGGLNQPQHF | TGTGCCACCAGCAGGACGAGAGGGGGCCTTAATCAGCCCCAGCATTTT | TRBV15 | TRBD1 | NA | TRBJ1-5
CASSLSRRNTEAFF | TGTGCCAGCAGCCTCAGCCGTAGAAACACTGAAGCTTTCTTT | TRBV5-6 | NA | once | TRBJ1-1
CASSIPGGGQAFF | TGTGCCAGTAGTATACCGGGAGGGGGGCAAGCTTTCTTT | TRBV19 | NA | NA | TRBJ1-1
CASSPQHTGELFF | TGTGCCAGCTCACCACAGCACACCGGGGAGCTGTTTTTT | TRBV18 | NA | NA | TRBJ2-2
CASTEDARSRADEQYF | TGTGCCAGCACTGAGGATGCCAGAAGTCGAGCCGACGAGCAGTACTTC | TRBV2 | NA | NA | TRBJ2-7
CASSRGADGSYGYTF | TGTGCCAGCAGCCGAGGGGCGGACGGGAGCTATGGCTACACCTTC | TRBV6-5 | NA | NA | TRBJ1-2
CASSESTDTQYF | TGTGCCAGCAGCGAAAGCACAGATACGCAGTATTTT | TRBV9 | NA | NA | TRBJ2-3
CATLGSGEGNTEAFF | TGTGCCACCCTCGGGTCGGGGGAAGGGAACACTGAAGCTTTCTTT | TRBV28 | NA | NA | TRBJ1-1
CASSLGTTGEVEYF | TGTGCCAGCAGCTTAGGGACGACAGGGGAAGTAGAGTATTTT | TRBV7-9 | TRBD1 | NA | TRBJ2-3
CASSQGGVKYGYTF | TGTGCCAGCAGCCAAGGTGGGGTGAAGTATGGCTACACCTTC | TRBV4-2 | NA | NA | TRBJ1-2
CASSQAVNEQFF | TGTGCCAGCAGCCAGGCCGTTAATGAGCAGTTCTTC | TRBV5-8 | NA | NA | TRBJ2-1
CASSENARGRPGYGYTF | TGTGCCAGCAGTGAAAATGCCCGGGGGCGGCCGGGCTATGGCTACACCTTC | TRBV6-1 | NA | NA | TRBJ1-2
CASTLAGGRIGGELFF | TGTGCCAGTACCTTAGCGGGAGGGCGGATCGGCGGGGAGCTGTTTTTT | TRBV2 | TRBD2 | NA | TRBJ2-2
CASSPLGVITDTQYF | TGTGCCAGCAGTCCCCTCGGGGTAATCACAGATACGCAGTATTTT | TRBV2 | NA | NA | TRBJ2-3
CASSGPYNEQFF | TGTGCCAGTTCGGGGCCCTACAATGAGCAGTTCTTC | TRBV11-3 | NA | NA | TRBJ2-1
CASSYSGNGAQYF | TGTGCCAGCAGTTACTCCGGTAACGGGGCGCAGTATTTT | TRBV6-7 | NA | few | TRBJ2-3
CASSLSGSLERLF | TGTGCCAGCAGTTTATCAGGATCTCTGGAACGTCTATTT | TRBV12-3/TRBV12-4 | NA | NA | TRBJ1-3
CASSVQGGNTEAFF | TGTGCCAGCAGCGTCCAGGGGGGAAACACTGAAGCTTTCTTT | TRBV5-5 | TRBD1 | NA | TRBJ1-1
CASRSGANVLTF | TGTGCTAGTAGATCTGGGGCCAACGTCCTGACTTTC | TRBV12-5 | NA | NA | TRBJ2-6